This TCR beta chain was captured in a study of cytotoxic CD8 clonotypes in ibrutinib-treated CLL. Using immunoSEQ multiplex PCR, the repertoire was profiled, and TCRdb retains in-frame clones only, with some absent. The repertoire holds roughly 180,000 clones, with 84% as singletons. Genomic DNA for TCR beta libraries, around 2 micrograms, came from cryopreserved PBMCs. V gave up 6 bases and J gave up 8 bases, with 5 bases separating them. Germline V gene lookup returns CDR1 MDHEN and CDR2 SYDVKM. The CDR3 has 11 residues. This specimen was PBMCs, taken after 24 months of ibrutinib treatment. The sequence was obtained from a human donor with chronic lymphocytic leukemia. The rearrangement links TRBV28 to TRBJ1-6, with no clear D. CDR3 in amino acids: CASSVHSPLHF. The CDR3 DNA reads as TGTGCCAGCAGCGTCCATTCACCCCTCCACTTT.